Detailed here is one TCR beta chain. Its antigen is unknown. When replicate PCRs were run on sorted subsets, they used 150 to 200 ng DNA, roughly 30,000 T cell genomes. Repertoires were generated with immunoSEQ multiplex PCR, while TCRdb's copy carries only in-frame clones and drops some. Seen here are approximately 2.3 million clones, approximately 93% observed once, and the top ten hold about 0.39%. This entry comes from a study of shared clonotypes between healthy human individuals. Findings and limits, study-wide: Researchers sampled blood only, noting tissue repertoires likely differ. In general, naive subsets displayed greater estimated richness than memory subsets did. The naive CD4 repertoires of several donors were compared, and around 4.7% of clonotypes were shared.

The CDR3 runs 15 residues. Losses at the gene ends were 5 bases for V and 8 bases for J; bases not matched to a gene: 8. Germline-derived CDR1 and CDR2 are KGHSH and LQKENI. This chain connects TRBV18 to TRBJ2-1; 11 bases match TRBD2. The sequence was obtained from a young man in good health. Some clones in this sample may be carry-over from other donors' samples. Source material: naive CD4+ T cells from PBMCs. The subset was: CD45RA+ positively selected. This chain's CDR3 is CASSILAGEFHEQFF. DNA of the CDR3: TGTGCCAGCTCAATACTAGCGGGAGAGTTCCATGAGCAGTTCTTC.